The clone carrying this T cell receptor beta chain was detected once. Unique-molecular-identifier-tagged TCR beta cDNA libraries were used. TCRdb re-called the PCR reads with MiXCR, one entry per CDR3 protein. The table has hundreds of thousands of distinct CDR3 sequences, 25% to 30% seen once. The data were taken from a study of post-analysis software for immune sequencing data. The sample was blood. This TCR came from a girl aged 10 to 17 with multiple sclerosis.

CDR3 loop: CASSPISASYNEQFF. The CDR3 DNA is TGTGCCAGCAGCCCTATATCGGCGTCCTACAATGAGCAGTTCTTC. J is TRBJ2-1 and V is TRBV11-2; D ambiguous. The germline CDR1 and CDR2 sequences are SGHAT and FQNNGV. V shed 5 bases and J shed 1 base, with 12 bases lying between them. CDR3 length: 15 amino acids.